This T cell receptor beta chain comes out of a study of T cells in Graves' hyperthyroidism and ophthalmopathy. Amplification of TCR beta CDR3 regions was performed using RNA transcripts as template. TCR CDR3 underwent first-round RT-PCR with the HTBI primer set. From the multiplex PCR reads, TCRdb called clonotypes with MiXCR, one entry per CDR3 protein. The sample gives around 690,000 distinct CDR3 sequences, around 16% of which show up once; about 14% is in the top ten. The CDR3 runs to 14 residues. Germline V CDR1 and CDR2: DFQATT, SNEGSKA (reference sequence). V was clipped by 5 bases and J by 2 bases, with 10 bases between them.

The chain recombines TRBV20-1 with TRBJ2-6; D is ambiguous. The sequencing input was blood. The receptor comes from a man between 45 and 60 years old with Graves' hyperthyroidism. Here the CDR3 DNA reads TGCAGTGCTGCACCGGTAGCTGGGGCCAACGTCCTGACTTTC. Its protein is CSAAPVAGANVLTF.